Below are 20 T cell receptor beta chains sequenced from a single sample in a study of shared clonotypes between healthy human individuals. Repertoires were generated with immunoSEQ multiplex PCR, while TCRdb's copy carries only in-frame clones and drops some. The sample shows approximately 500,000 clones, approximately 95% of them seen only once. The sample comprised naive CD4+ T cells sorted from blood. Noted subset: CD45RA+ positively selected. The origin of the receptors is a woman aged 25 to 39 in good health.

The chain couples TRBV7-9 to TRBJ2-3; 11 nucleotides line up with TRBD2. Germline lookup yields CDR1 SEHNR and CDR2 FQNEAQ (reference sequence). The CDR3 is made up of 15 amino acids. J lost 1 base, V lost 7 bases, and 4 bases had no gene match. The CDR3 DNA sequence: TGTGCCAGCAACATGGGACTAGCGGGCACAGATACGCAGTATTTT. Protein: CASNMGLAGTDTQYF.

This chain joins TRBV6-1 and TRBJ1-5; D uncertain. V was cut by 8 bases and J by 3 bases, with 8 bases left in between. Per the germline V gene, CDR1 is MNHNS and CDR2 is SASEGT. This CDR3 is built from 12 residues. The CDR3 nucleotides read TGTGCCAGCGGCGTATACAATCAGCCCCAGCATTTT. Its protein product is CASGVYNQPQHF.

CDR3 sequence (DNA): TGTGCCAGCAGGGGACTAGCGGGTAGCACAGATACGCAGTATTTT. Translation gives CASRGLAGSTDTQYF. The V gene is TRBV5-6, the J gene TRBJ2-3, with 12 bases identical to TRBD2. The CDR3 is 15 residues long. The junction had 1 base not matched to a gene; V was cut back by 5 bases and J by 0 bases. CDR1 and CDR2 (germline): SGHDT, YYEEEE.

The rearrangement joins TRBV4-1 to TRBJ2-1; possibly TRBD1 or TRBD2 for D (5 bases each). The germline CDR1 and CDR2 sequences are MGHRA and YSYEKL. The CDR3 length is 17 residues. V shed 3 bases and J shed 0 bases, with 15 bases lying between them. CDR3 region: CASSQGTAYRSYNEQFF. The DNA for the CDR3 is TGCGCCAGCAGCCAGGGGACGGCTTACCGCTCCTACAATGAGCAGTTCTTC.

The CDR3 protein is CATKTPGEETQYF. The CDR3 DNA is TGTGCCACCAAAACCCCTGGGGAAGAGACCCAGTACTTC. The J gene is TRBJ2-5, the V gene TRBV28; D uncertain. The length of the CDR3 is 13 residues. The germline V gene encodes CDR1 MDHEN and CDR2 SYDVKM. V was pared by 10 bases and J by 3 bases, with 15 bases between.

In regard to this clone: Other DNA sequences of this sample code for an identical CDR3. The chain links TRBV29-1 to TRBJ2-3; no reliable D call. The CDR3 contains 11 residues. Trimming took off 6 bases at V and 2 bases at J, with 6 bases between the two ends. Germline values: CDR1 SQVTM, CDR2 ANQGSEA. The CDR3 bases are TGCAGCGTCGCTAACACAGATACGCAGTATTTT. Protein product: CSVANTDTQYF.

The chain carries TRBV2 and TRBJ1-4; weak D call: TRBD1 (6 bases). V gave up 8 bases and J gave up 3 bases, with 16 bases separating them. The length of the CDR3 is 15 residues. The germline CDR1 and CDR2 sequences are SNHLY and FYNNEI. The CDR3 sequence: CASRRGAWSNEKLFF. Here the CDR3 DNA reads TGTGCCAGCCGCCGGGGGGCTTGGTCTAATGAAAAACTGTTTTTT. The variable domain in full, with the rest retrieved from reference TRBV2 and TRBJ1-4, is EPEVTQTPSHQVTQMGQEVILRCVPISNHLYFYWYRQILGQKVEFLVSFYNNEISEKSEIFDDQFSVERPDGSNFTLKIRSTKLEDSAMYFCASRRGAWSNEKLFFGSGTQLSVL.

The rearrangement links TRBV28 to TRBJ1-2, with D maybe TRBD1 (5 bases). This CDR3 has 12 residues. The V end was cut by 3 bases, the J end by 10 bases, with 12 bases between. Per germline, CDR1 MDHEN and CDR2 SYDVKM. The CDR3 bases are TGTGCCAGCAGTTTGACAGAGGCTACCTACACCTTC. Translation: CASSLTEATYTF.

The chain combines TRBV27 with TRBJ2-7, with D possibly called TRBD1 or TRBD2 (6 bases each). The V end lost 5 bases, the J end lost 6 bases, and 11 bases lay between the germline ends. This CDR3 contains 12 residues. The germline CDR1 and CDR2 sequences are MNHEY and SMNVEV (reference sequence). CDR3 sequence reads: CASSAQGLEQYF. The CDR3 DNA reads as TGTGCCAGCAGTGCACAGGGACTCGAGCAGTACTTC.

The gene calls are TRBV7-9 and TRBJ2-2; 7 bases agree with TRBD2. The CDR3 contains 16 residues. Germline V gene sequence: CDR1 SEHNR, CDR2 FQNEAQ (reference sequence). With V trimmed by 5 bases and J by 0 bases, 6 bases remained unmatched. The CDR3 DNA reads TGTGCCAGCAGCGAAGCGGGACGCTCGAACACCGGGGAGCTGTTTTTT. Protein product: CASSEAGRSNTGELFF.

The rearrangement joins TRBV2 to TRBJ1-3; perhaps TRBD1 as D (5 bases). This CDR3 contains 15 residues. Germline V CDR1 and CDR2: SNHLY, FYNNEI. V was clipped by 3 bases and J by 0 bases, with 9 bases between them. The CDR3 spells CASSEGRYSGNTIYF. The CDR3 DNA reads as TGTGCCAGCAGTGAGGGACGGTACTCTGGAAACACCATATATTTT.

The chain is built from TRBV27 and TRBJ2-3; 9 nucleotides line up with TRBD1. V lost 5 bases to trimming and J lost 0 bases; unmatched junction nucleotides: 6. Germline assignment: CDR1 MNHEY and CDR2 SMNVEV (reference sequence). The CDR3 has 16 residues. The CDR3 bases are TGTGCCAGCAGTAGGGACAGGGAGGGGAGCACAGATACGCAGTATTTT. This sequence encodes CASSRDREGSTDTQYF.

The chain couples TRBV6-6 to TRBJ2-6; no definite D call. There are 13 residues in the CDR3. Trimming pared 6 bases from V and 1 base from J, leaving 4 bases between. Per the germline V gene, CDR1 is MNHNY and CDR2 is SVGAGI (reference sequence). This CDR3 reads CASSLSGANVLTF. As DNA, the CDR3 is TGTGCCAGCAGCCTATCTGGGGCCAACGTCCTGACTTTC.

In DNA form, the CDR3 reads TGTGCCAGCAGCTTAGGCCCGAGGGGGCTATACAATCAGCCCCAGCATTTT. It encodes CASSLGPRGLYNQPQHF. The J gene is TRBJ1-5, the V gene TRBV7-7; 7 positions match TRBD1. V was pared by 1 base and J by 3 bases, with 9 bases of the junction left unmatched. The CDR3 length is 17 residues. From germline, CDR1 is SSHAT and CDR2 FNYEAQ (reference sequence).

V gene TRBV5-5 combines with J gene TRBJ1-5, with TRBD1 identical over 8 bases. The germline gives CDR1 SGHKS, CDR2 YYEKEE (reference sequence). The CDR3 spans 15 residues. Trimming removed 3 bases from V and 1 base from J; junction bases left unmatched: 3. The CDR3 sequence is CASSWRTGSNQPQHF. The CDR3 DNA sequence: TGTGCCAGCAGCTGGCGGACAGGGAGCAATCAGCCCCAGCATTTT.

The chain has TRBV18 and TRBJ2-7, with TRBD1 matching 9 bases. CDR1 KGHSH and CDR2 LQKENI come from the germline V gene. J gave up 0 bases and V 8 bases, and 2 bases lay outside the gene matches. CDR3 length: 13 residues. This CDR3 reads CASTTGGSYEQYF. For the CDR3, the DNA is TGTGCCAGCACGACAGGGGGCTCCTACGAGCAGTACTTC.

This chain joins TRBV7-8 and TRBJ2-7, with D perhaps given as TRBD1 or TRBD2 (5 bases each). V lost 4 bases to trimming and J lost 0 bases, with 16 bases between them. The CDR3 has 16 amino acids. Germline V gene sequence: CDR1 SGHVS, CDR2 FQNEAQ. The CDR3: CASSSRGPPISYEQYF. The CDR3 nucleotides are TGTGCCAGCAGCTCGAGGGGACCACCTATCTCCTACGAGCAGTACTTC.

The chain joins TRBV9 to TRBJ2-3; D may be TRBD1 (6 bases). The CDR3 has 15 amino acids. CDR1 is SGDLS, CDR2 YYNGEE, per germline. V was shortened by 4 bases and J by 2 bases, with 14 bases between the two germline ends. The CDR3 DNA reads TGTGCCAGCAGCTGGAAGGGACAAAACACAGATACGCAGTATTTT. Amino acid sequence: CASSWKGQNTDTQYF. Variable domain in full (rest from reference TRBV9 and TRBJ2-3): DSGVTQTPKHLITATGQRVTLRCSPRSGDLSVYWYQQSLDQGLQFLIQYYNGEERAKGNILERFSAQQFPDLHSELNLSSLELGDSALYFCASSWKGQNTDTQYFGPGTRLTVL.

The rearrangement uses TRBV12-1 and TRBJ2-7. TRBV12-1 is described as a pseudogene. The CDR3 covers 14 residues. The CDR3 is CASSHRKDSYEQYF. In DNA form, the CDR3 reads TGTGCCAGCAGCCATCGAAAGGATTCCTACGAGCAGTACTTC.

The chain uses TRBV28 and TRBJ1-1; tentative D call: TRBD1 (6 bases). Germline lookup yields CDR1 MDHEN and CDR2 SYDVKM. The CDR3 contains 16 residues. V lost 9 bases and J 5 bases, leaving 25 bases between the germline ends. Here the CDR3 DNA reads TGTGCCAGTCATCATCTGGGGGGGCTGGTGAGTACTGAAGCTTTCTTT. Translating it yields CASHHLGGLVSTEAFF.